This T cell receptor (beta chain) was sequenced during a study of blood T cell repertoires in COVID-19 (dated by TCRdb to between 2020 and 2021). Study-level background: Collaborator samples came from the United States, Italy and Spain and covered acute and convalescent phases of COVID-19. The repertoires were released in a freely available public database meant as a resource for research on the immune response to SARS-CoV-2. The samples were drawn from two sources: the first 160 participants of the ongoing ImmuneRACE study, and about 1,300 subjects contributed by 6 global collaborators. The material from the prospective study consisted of cDNA or gDNA derived from T cells, B-cell-depleted T cells, or PBMCs. Deeply sampled blood TCRbeta repertoires from subjects exposed to, actively infected with, or recovered from COVID-19 were included in the dataset. A de-identified subject ID, COVID-19 status, age in years and sex were almost always included in the sample metadata. Where HLA class I and class II types were available, the types were taken from metadata supplied by the sample provider, not from assay-based typing. The research as a whole found: The amount of clinical and demographic metadata varied by source and participant and was provided uncurated.

The CDR3 contains 13 residues, cysteine and phenylalanine counted. Here the CDR3 DNA is all that survives: 39 bases in frame from base 1. V was cut back by 0 bases and J by 5 bases, leaving a gap of 7 bases between them. The germline V gene yields SGHDN for CDR1 and FVKESK for CDR2. On this clone itself: Its specific antigen is unknown. No base quality information exists; no much larger clone differs at one position.

TCRbeta CDR3 regions were amplified from genomic DNA by means of the immunoSEQ Assay, a bias-controlled multiplex PCR. From the authors' description of their analysis: The number of nucleated cells in each sample was estimated from the amplification of reference gene primers within the assay. Sequence reads were collapsed and filtered to measure the absolute abundance of every unique TCRbeta CDR3 rearrangement. For each sample, productive Simpson clonality was calculated as the square root of Simpson's diversity index over productive rearrangements. The table comes from immuneACCESS by way of TCRdb, which keeps in-frame sequences with V and J called. Part of the clones is missing from these tables; in studies checked, under half for an unresolved V gene and the rest for unknown reasons. V, J and clone size are taken as reported in that table, and D and trimming were inferred from the DNA itself. The sample table shows 180,000 or so clones, and 80% are seen once. The ten largest make up roughly 14% of the sample.

Enrolling through a virtual design, the prospective study's participants ranged in age from roughly 18 to 89 years and lived across approximately 25 United States geographic areas. In the prospective study, cohorts were assigned on the basis of participant-reported clinical history obtained from a screening survey and a study questionnaire. Exposed participants had been in contact with someone with a PCR-confirmed or clinician-diagnosed COVID-19 case within 2 weeks of study entry. Each participant in the prospective study had whole blood, serum and a nasopharyngeal or oropharyngeal swab collected by mobile phlebotomists. Participants in the prospective study had the option to provide additional blood draws and questionnaires over a roughly 2-month period. Before DNA extraction, prospective study blood samples were shipped either frozen or at room temperature.

This receptor was identified in a man aged 55 to 69 who had been exposed to COVID-19. The sample consisted of PBMCs or T cells enriched from blood (not recorded which). The receptor chain draws on TRBV14 and TRBJ2-5, with no confident D gene call. The CDR3 in this case is CASSQDLGETQYF. The DNA sequence follows: TGTGCCAGCAGCCAAGATCTCGGGGAGACCCAGTACTTC.